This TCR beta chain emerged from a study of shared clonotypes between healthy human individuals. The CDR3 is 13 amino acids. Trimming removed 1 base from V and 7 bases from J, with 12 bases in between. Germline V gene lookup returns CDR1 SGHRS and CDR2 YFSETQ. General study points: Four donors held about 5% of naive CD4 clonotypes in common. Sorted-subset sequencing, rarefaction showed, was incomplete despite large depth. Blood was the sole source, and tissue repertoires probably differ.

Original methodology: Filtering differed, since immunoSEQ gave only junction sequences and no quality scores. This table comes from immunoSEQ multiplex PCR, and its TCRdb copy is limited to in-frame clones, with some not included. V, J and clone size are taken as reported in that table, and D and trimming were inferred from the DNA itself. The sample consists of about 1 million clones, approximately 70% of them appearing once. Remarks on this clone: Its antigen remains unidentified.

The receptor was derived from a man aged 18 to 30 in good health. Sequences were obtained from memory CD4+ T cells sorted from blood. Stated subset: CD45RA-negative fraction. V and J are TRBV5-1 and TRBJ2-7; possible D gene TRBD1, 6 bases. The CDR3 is CASSLSQGGEQYF. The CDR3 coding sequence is TGCGCCAGCAGCTTGAGTCAAGGGGGTGAGCAGTACTTC.